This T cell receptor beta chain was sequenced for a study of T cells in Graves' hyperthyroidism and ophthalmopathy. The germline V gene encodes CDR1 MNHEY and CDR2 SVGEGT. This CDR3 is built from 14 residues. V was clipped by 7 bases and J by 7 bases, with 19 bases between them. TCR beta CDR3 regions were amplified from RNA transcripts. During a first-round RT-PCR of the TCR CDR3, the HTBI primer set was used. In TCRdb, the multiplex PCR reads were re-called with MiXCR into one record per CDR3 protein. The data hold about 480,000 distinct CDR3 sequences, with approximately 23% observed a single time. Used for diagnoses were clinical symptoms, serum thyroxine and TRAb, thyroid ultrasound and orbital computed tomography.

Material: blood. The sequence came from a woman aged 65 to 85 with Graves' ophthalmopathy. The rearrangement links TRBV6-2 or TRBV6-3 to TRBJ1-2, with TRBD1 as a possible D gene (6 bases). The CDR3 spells CASTRGRNVVGYTF. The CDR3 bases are TGTGCCAGCACCCGGGGGCGAAATGTTGTTGGCTACACCTTC.